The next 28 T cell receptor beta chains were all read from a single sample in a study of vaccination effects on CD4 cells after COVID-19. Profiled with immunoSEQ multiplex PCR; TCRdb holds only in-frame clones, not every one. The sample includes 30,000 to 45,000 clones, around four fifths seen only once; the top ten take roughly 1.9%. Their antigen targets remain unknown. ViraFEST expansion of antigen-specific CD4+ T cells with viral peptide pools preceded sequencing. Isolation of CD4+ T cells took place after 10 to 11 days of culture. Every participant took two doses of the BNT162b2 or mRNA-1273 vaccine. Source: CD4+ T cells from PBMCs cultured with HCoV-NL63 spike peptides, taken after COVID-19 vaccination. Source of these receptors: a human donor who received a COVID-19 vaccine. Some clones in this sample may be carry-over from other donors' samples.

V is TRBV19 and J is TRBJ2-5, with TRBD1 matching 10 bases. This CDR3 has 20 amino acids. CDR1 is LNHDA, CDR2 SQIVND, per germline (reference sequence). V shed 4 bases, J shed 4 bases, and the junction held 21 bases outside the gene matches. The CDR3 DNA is TGTGCCAGTAGTAGGGTGTATCGGGACAGGGGAAGAACGAGGCTAGAGACCCAGTACTTC. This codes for CASSRVYRDRGRTRLETQYF.

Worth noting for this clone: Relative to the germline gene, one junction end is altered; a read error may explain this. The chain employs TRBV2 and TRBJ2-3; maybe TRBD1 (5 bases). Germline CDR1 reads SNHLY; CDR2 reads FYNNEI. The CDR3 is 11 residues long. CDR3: CASSGDWTMDF. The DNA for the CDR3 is TGTGCCAGCAGTGGTGACTGGACAATGGATTTT.

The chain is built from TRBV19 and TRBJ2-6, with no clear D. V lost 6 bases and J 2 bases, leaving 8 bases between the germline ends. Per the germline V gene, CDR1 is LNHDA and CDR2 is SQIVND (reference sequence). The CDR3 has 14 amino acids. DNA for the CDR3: TGTGCCAGTAGGTCCAACCCTGGGGCCAACGTCCTGACTTTC. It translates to CASRSNPGANVLTF.

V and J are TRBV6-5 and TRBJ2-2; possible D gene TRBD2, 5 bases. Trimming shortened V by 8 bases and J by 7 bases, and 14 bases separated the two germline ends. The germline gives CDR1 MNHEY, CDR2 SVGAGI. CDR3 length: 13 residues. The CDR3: CASRRIEGGELFF. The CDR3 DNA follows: TGTGCCAGCCGTCGAATCGAGGGCGGGGAGCTGTTTTTT.

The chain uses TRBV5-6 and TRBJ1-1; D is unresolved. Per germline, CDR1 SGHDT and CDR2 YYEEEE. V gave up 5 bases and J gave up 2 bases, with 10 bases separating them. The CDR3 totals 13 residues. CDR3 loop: CASSFGLNTEAFF. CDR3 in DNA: TGTGCCAGCAGTTTCGGGTTAAACACTGAAGCTTTCTTT. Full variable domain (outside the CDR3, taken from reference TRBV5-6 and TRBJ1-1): DAGVTQSPTHLIKTRGQQVTLRCSPKSGHDTVSWYQQALGQGPQFIFQYYEEEERQRGNFPDRFSGHQFPNYSSELNVNALLLGDSALYLCASSFGLNTEAFFGQGTRLTVV.

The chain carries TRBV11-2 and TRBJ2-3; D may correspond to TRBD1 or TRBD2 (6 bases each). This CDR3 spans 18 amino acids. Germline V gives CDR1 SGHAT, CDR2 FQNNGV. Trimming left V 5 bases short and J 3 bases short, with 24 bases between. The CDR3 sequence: CASSRRGDTGKITDTQYF. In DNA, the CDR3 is TGTGCCAGCAGCCGAAGGGGGGATACGGGGAAGATTACAGATACGCAGTATTTT.

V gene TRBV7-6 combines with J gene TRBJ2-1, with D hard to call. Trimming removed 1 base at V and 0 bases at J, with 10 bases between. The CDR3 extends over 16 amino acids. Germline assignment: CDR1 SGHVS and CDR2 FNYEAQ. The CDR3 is CASSLGFGSSYNEQFF. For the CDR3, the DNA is TGTGCCAGCAGCTTAGGGTTCGGAAGCTCCTACAATGAGCAGTTCTTC.

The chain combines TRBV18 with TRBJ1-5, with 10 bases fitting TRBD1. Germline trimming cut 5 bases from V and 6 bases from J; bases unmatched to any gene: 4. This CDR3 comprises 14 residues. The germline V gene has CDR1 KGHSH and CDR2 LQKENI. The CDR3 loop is CASSDGQGGQPQHF. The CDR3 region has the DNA TGTGCCAGCTCAGACGGACAGGGGGGTCAGCCCCAGCATTTT.

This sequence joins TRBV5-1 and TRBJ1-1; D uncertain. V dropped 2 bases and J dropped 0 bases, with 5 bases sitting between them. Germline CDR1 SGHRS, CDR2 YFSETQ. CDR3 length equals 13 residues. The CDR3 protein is CASSFSMNTEAFF. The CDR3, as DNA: TGCGCCAGCAGCTTTAGCATGAACACTGAAGCTTTCTTT.

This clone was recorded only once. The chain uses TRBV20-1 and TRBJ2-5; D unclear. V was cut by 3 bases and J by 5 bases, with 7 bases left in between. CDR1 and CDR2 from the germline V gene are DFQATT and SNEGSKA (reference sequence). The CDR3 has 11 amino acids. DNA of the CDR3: TGCAGTGCTAGGAAGTTTGAGACCCAGTACTTC. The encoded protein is CSARKFETQYF.

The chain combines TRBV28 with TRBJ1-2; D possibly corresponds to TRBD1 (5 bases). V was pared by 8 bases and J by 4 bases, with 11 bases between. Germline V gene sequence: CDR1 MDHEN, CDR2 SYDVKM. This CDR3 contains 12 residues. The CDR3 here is CASVTGAYGYTF. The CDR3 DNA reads TGTGCCAGCGTAACCGGGGCCTATGGCTACACCTTC.

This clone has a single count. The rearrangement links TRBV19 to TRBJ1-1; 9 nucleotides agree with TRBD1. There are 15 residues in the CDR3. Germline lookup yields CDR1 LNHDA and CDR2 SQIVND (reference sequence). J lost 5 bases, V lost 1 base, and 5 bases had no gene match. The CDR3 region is CASSIVGTGRTEAFF. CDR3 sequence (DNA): TGTGCCAGTAGTATAGTGGGGACAGGGAGAACTGAAGCTTTCTTT.

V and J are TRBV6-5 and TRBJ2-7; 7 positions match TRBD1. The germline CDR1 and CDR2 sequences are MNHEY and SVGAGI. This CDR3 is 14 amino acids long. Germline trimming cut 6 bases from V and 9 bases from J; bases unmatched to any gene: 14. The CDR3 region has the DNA TGTGCCAGCAGAGAGACAGGGTTTAAAGAGCGGCAGTACGTC. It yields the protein CASRETGFKERQYV.

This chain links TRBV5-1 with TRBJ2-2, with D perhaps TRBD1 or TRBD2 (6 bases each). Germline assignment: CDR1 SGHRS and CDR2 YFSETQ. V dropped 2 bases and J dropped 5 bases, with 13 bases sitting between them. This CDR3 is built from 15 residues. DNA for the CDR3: TGCGCCAGCAGCTTTGAGGGGGAGGTAACCGGGGAGCTGTTTTTT. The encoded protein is CASSFEGEVTGELFF. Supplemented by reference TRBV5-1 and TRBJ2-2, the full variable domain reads KAGVTQTPRYLIKTRGQQVTLSCSPISGHRSVSWYQQTPGQGLQFLFEYFSETQRNKGNFPGRFSGRQFSNSRSEMNVSTLELGDSALYLCASSFEGEVTGELFFGEGSRLTVL.

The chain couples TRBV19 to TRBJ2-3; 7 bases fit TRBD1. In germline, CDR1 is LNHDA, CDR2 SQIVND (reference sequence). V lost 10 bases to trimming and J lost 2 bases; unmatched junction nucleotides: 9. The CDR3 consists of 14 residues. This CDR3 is CATTGTVPTDTQYF. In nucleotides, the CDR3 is TGTGCCACAACCGGGACAGTTCCCACAGATACGCAGTATTTT.

The CDR3, as DNA: TGTGCCAGCTCACCACAACCGGGACGGTCGAACACCGGGGAGCTGTTTTTT. This gives the protein CASSPQPGRSNTGELFF. The chain joins TRBV18 to TRBJ2-2; D is possibly TRBD1 or TRBD2 (5 bases each). Trimming took 1 base from V and 0 from J, leaving 12 bases between them. Germline CDR1 and CDR2: KGHSH and LQKENI. CDR3 length: 17 amino acids.

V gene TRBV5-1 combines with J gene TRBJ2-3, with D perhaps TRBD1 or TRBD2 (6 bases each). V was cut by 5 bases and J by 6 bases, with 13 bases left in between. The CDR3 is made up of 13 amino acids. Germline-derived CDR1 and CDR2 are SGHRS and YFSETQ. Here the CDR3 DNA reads TGCGCCAGCAGGGGACTTGGGGGCGATACGCAGTATTTT. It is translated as CASRGLGGDTQYF. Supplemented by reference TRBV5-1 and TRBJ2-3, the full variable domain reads KAGVTQTPRYLIKTRGQQVTLSCSPISGHRSVSWYQQTPGQGLQFLFEYFSETQRNKGNFPGRFSGRQFSNSRSEMNVSTLELGDSALYLCASRGLGGDTQYFGPGTRLTVL.

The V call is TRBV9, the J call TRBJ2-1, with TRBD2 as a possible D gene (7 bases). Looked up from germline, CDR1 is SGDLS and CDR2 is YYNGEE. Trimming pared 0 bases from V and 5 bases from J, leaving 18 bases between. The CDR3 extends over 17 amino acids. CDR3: CASSVVVGGGRNNEQFF. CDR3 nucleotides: TGTGCCAGCAGCGTAGTGGTGGGGGGGGGCAGGAACAATGAGCAGTTCTTC.

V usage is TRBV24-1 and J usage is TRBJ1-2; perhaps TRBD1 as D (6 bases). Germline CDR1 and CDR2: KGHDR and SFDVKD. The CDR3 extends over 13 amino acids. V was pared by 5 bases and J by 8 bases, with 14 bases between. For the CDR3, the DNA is TGTGCCACCAGTGCGGTCCAGGGGAGAGGCTACACCTTC. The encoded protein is CATSAVQGRGYTF.

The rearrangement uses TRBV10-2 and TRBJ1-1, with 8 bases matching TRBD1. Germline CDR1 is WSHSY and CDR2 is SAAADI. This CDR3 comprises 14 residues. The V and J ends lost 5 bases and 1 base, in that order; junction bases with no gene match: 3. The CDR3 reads CASSNRGANTEAFF. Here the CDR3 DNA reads TGCGCCAGCAGTAACAGGGGGGCGAACACTGAAGCTTTCTTT.

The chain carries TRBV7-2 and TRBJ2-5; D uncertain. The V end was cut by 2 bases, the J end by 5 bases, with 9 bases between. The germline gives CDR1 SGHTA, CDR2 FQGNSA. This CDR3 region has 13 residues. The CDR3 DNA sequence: TGTGCCAGCAGCTTAACCTCACTGGAGACCCAGTACTTC. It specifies CASSLTSLETQYF.

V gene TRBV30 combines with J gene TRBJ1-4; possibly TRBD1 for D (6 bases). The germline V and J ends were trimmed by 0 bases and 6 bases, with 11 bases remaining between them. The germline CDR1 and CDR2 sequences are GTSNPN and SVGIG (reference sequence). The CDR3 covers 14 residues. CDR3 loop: CAWSVQGGDEKLFF. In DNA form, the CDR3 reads TGTGCCTGGAGTGTACAGGGAGGAGATGAAAAACTGTTTTTT. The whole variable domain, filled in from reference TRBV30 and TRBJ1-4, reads SQTIHQWPATLVQPVGSPLSLECTVEGTSNPNLYWYRQAAGRGLQLLFYSVGIGQISSEVPQNLSASRPQDRQFILSSKKLLLSDSGFYLCAWSVQGGDEKLFFGSGTQLSVL.

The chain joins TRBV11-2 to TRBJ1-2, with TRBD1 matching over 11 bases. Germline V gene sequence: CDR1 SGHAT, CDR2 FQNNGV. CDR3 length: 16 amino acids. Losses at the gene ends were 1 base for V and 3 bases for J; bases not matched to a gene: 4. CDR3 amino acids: CASSLAWTGGDYGYTF. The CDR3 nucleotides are TGTGCCAGCAGCTTAGCCTGGACAGGGGGCGACTATGGCTACACCTTC.

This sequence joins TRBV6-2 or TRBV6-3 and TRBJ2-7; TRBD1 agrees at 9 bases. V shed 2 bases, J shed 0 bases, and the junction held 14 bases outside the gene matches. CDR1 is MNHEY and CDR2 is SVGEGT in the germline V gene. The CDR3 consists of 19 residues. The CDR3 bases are TGTGCCAGCAGTTACCGGAACTGGGGTAGGACAGGGGACTCCTACGAGCAGTACGTC. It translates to CASSYRNWGRTGDSYEQYV.

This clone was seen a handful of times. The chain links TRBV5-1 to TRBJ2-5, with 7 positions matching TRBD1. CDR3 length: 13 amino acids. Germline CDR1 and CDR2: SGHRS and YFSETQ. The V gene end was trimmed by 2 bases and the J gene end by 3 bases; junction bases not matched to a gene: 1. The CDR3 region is CASSFDREETQYF. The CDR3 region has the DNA TGCGCCAGCAGCTTTGACAGGGAAGAGACCCAGTACTTC. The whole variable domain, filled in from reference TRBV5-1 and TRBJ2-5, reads KAGVTQTPRYLIKTRGQQVTLSCSPISGHRSVSWYQQTPGQGLQFLFEYFSETQRNKGNFPGRFSGRQFSNSRSEMNVSTLELGDSALYLCASSFDREETQYFGPGTRLLVL.

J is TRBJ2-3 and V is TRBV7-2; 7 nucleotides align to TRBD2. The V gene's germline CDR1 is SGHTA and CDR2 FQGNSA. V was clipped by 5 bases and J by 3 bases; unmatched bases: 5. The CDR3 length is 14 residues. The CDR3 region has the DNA TGTGCCAGCAGCAGAGGGACTACGACAGATACGCAGTATTTT. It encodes CASSRGTTTDTQYF.

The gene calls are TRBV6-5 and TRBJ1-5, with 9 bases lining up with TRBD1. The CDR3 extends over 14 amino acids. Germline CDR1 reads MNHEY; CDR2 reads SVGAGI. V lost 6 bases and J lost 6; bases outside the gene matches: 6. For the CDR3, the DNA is TGTGCCAGCAGGGCCGGGACAGGGAGTCAGCCCCAGCATTTT. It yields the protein CASRAGTGSQPQHF.

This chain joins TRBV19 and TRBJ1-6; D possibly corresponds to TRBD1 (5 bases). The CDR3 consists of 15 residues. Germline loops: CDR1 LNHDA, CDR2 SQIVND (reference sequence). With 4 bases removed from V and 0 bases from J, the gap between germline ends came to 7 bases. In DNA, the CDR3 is TGTGCCAGTAGTAACGGGGGCTCCTATAATTCACCCCTCCACTTT. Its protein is CASSNGGSYNSPLHF.